The sequence of this T cell receptor (beta chain) was determined in a study of T cell repertoires in ileal Crohn's disease. Study information: Operated complications were stricturing disease (roughly 60%) and penetrating disease (about 39%).

Germline V lookup: CDR1 SGHRS, CDR2 YFSETQ. The CDR3 is 15 amino acids. Trimming stripped 0 bases from V and 4 bases from J, with 13 bases between. The assay was immunoSEQ multiplex PCR, and TCRdb's table has in-frame clones only and misses some. This sample has approximately 27,000 clones; around 80% occur once, and the top ten carry 15% to 20%. The TCR sequence derives from an adult with Crohn's disease. This chain connects TRBV5-1 to TRBJ2-5; D remains unclear. The sequencing sample was made of ileal tissue. The CDR3 spells CASSLDGSPGETQYF. CDR3 DNA sequence: TGCGCCAGCAGCTTGGATGGATCCCCGGGAGAGACCCAGTACTTC. Full variable domain (outside the CDR3, taken from reference TRBV5-1 and TRBJ2-5): KAGVTQTPRYLIKTRGQQVTLSCSPISGHRSVSWYQQTPGQGLQFLFEYFSETQRNKGNFPGRFSGRQFSNSRSEMNVSTLELGDSALYLCASSLDGSPGETQYFGPGTRLLVL.